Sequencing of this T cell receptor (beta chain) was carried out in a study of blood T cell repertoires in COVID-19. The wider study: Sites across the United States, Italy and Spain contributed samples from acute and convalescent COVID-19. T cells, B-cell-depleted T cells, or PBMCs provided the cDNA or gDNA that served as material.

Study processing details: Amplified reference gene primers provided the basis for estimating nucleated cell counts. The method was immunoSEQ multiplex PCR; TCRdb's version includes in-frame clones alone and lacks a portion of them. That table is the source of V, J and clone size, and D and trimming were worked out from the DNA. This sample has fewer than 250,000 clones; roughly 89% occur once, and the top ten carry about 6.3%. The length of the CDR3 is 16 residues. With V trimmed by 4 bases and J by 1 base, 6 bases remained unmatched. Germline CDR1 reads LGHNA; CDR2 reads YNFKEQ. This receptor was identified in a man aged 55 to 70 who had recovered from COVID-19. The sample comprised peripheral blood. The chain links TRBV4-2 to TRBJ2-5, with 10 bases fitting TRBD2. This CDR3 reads CASSPGVAGGQETQYF. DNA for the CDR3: TGTGCCAGCAGCCCCGGGGTAGCGGGGGGCCAAGAGACCCAGTACTTC.